This TCR beta chain was sequenced during a study of T cell changes during pregnancy in multiple sclerosis. Repertoires were generated with immunoSEQ multiplex PCR, while TCRdb's copy carries only in-frame clones and drops some. Of tens of thousands of clones in the sample, roughly nine tenths were seen once. This CDR3 comprises 14 residues. CDR1 is SGHRS and CDR2 is YFSETQ in the germline V gene. Between the trimmed V and J ends, which lost 0 bases and 0 bases, there was a span of 7 bases. The sample consisted of CD4+ T cells from peripheral blood mononuclear cells, taken in the first trimester of pregnancy. V usage is TRBV5-1 and J usage is TRBJ2-7, with D tentatively TRBD2 (5 bases). The clonotype comes from a female donor with multiple sclerosis, enrolled in a pregnancy study. The CDR3 DNA reads as TGCGCCAGCAGCTTGGGAGGGAGCTCCTACGAGCAGTACTTC. It is translated as CASSLGGSSYEQYF.